The next 25 T cell receptor beta chains were all read from a single sample in a study of Ad26.COV2.S vaccination and SARS-CoV-2 variants (dated by TCRdb to the early 2020s). This specimen's time point label, per the study, means: individuals recovered from natural SARS-CoV-2 infection. The library was prepared using the immunoSEQ multiplex PCR assay. This immuneACCESS table, as held by TCRdb, lists in-frame sequences with V and J called but not all clones. Of the missing ones, under half trace to an unresolved V gene in checked studies; the others have no known cause. The sample table contains nearly 95,000 clones; only one count was recorded for roughly 84% of them. The top ten hold 16% of the sample. The specimen comprised peripheral blood, sampled after recovery from COVID-19. Receptors originate from a human donor who had recovered from COVID-19.

The chain carries TRBV11-3 and TRBJ1-5; D remains ambiguous. Germline V gene sequence: CDR1 SGHNT, CDR2 YENEEA. This CDR3 contains 17 residues. Trimming cost V 0 bases and J 0 bases, with 12 bases left between them. CDR3: CASSLDLRVYSNQPQHF. CDR3 DNA: TGTGCCAGCAGCTTAGACCTGAGGGTTTATAGCAATCAGCCCCAGCATTTT.

This clone was counted between two and nine times. V and J are TRBV11-2 and TRBJ2-5, with D unresolved. V shed 0 bases and J shed 4 bases, with 9 bases lying between them. This CDR3 region has 14 residues. The germline V gene has CDR1 SGHAT and CDR2 FQNNGV. This chain's CDR3 is CASSLDGWGETQYF. The CDR3 DNA is TGTGCCAGCAGCTTAGATGGGTGGGGAGAGACCCAGTACTTC.

This clone was seen a few times. The CDR3 loop reads CASSPPYGRTTEAFF. The DNA of the CDR3 is TGTGCCAGCTCACCACCCTACGGGAGGACCACTGAAGCTTTCTTT. The genes are TRBV18 and TRBJ1-1; D is uncertain. Trimming cost V 0 bases and J 4 bases, with 12 bases left between them. The CDR3 is made up of 15 amino acids. Germline CDR1 KGHSH, CDR2 LQKENI. The variable domain in full, with the rest retrieved from reference TRBV18 and TRBJ1-1, is NAGVMQNPRHLVRRRGQEARLRCSPMKGHSHVYWYRQLPEEGLKFMVYLQKENIIDESGMPKERFSAEFPKEGPSILRIQQVVRGDSAAYFCASSPPYGRTTEAFFGQGTRLTVV.

The rearrangement joins TRBV7-8 to TRBJ2-1; D not resolved. Trimming took 5 bases from V and 12 from J, leaving 11 bases between them. The CDR3 totals 11 residues. Germline assignment: CDR1 SGHVS and CDR2 FQNEAQ. The CDR3 reads CASSPPPGQFF. The CDR3 DNA reads as TGTGCCAGCAGCCCCCCCCCGGGGCAGTTCTTC.

The rearrangement links TRBV4-1 to TRBJ2-3; the match to TRBD2 covers 12 bases. Germline V gene lookup returns CDR1 MGHRA and CDR2 YSYEKL. J gave up 4 bases and V 6 bases, and 5 bases lay outside the gene matches. This CDR3 spans 15 amino acids. The CDR3 protein is CASSRLAGAPDTQYF. Written as DNA, the CDR3 is TGCGCCAGCAGTCGACTAGCGGGAGCCCCAGATACGCAGTATTTT.

V gene TRBV7-9 combines with J gene TRBJ2-1, with a weak D call TRBD2 (6 bases). The CDR3 is made up of 17 amino acids. Germline loops: CDR1 SEHNR, CDR2 FQNEAQ (reference sequence). V was cut by 1 base and J by 4 bases, with 17 bases left in between. The CDR3: CASSLGGGGAGYNEQFF. The CDR3 coding sequence is TGTGCCAGCAGCTTAGGAGGAGGCGGCGCGGGGTACAATGAGCAGTTCTTC.

The chain recombines TRBV11-3 with TRBJ2-3, with no clear D. CDR3 length: 11 amino acids. Germline V gene data show CDR1 as SGHNT and CDR2 as YENEEA. The ends were cut back, 6 bases at V and 2 bases at J, with 3 bases in the middle. CDR3 sequence (DNA): TGTGCCAGCAGTATCACAGATACGCAGTATTTT. Encoded protein: CASSITDTQYF. The whole variable domain, remainder taken from reference TRBV11-3 and TRBJ2-3, is EAGVVQSPRYKIIEKKQPVAFWCNPISGHNTLYWYLQNLGQGPELLIRYENEEAVDDSQLPKDRFSAERLKGVDSTLKIQPAELGDSAVYLCASSITDTQYFGPGTRLTVL.

The chain employs TRBV28 and TRBJ2-3, with TRBD2 as a possible D gene (6 bases). Germline V gene sequence: CDR1 MDHEN, CDR2 SYDVKM. The CDR3 loop spans 16 amino acids. V dropped 4 bases and J dropped 4 bases, with 18 bases sitting between them. The CDR3 DNA follows: TGTGCCAGCAGTTCTCTCGGGTCGGGAGCTGCAGATACGCAGTATTTT. This gives the protein CASSSLGSGAADTQYF.

The CDR3 reads CSVEDLRGREAFF. The CDR3 nucleotides read TGCAGCGTTGAAGATCTTCGGGGACGGGAAGCTTTCTTT. The chain links TRBV29-1 to TRBJ1-1; tentatively, D is TRBD1 (5 bases). Trimming removed 0 bases from V and 8 bases from J, with 13 bases in between. This CDR3 region has 13 residues. Germline CDR1 and CDR2: SQVTM and ANQGSEA.

The CDR3 bases are TGCGCCAGCAGCCCGCTGGGGACTTCCTATGGCTACACCTTC. Translation: CASSPLGTSYGYTF. The chain combines TRBV5-1 with TRBJ1-2; possible D gene TRBD1, 5 bases. Germline-derived CDR1 and CDR2 are SGHRS and YFSETQ. V was clipped by 4 bases and J by 4 bases, with 14 bases between them. CDR3 length: 14 amino acids.

The chain has TRBV27 and TRBJ1-4; TRBD1 is a possible D gene (6 bases). The CDR3 sequence is 15 residues long. V lost 5 bases to trimming and J lost 7 bases, with 17 bases between them. Germline-derived CDR1 and CDR2 are MNHEY and SMNVEV (reference sequence). The CDR3 is CASSPRGRGGEKLFF. The CDR3 DNA reads as TGTGCCAGCAGTCCCCGTGGCAGGGGCGGTGAAAAACTGTTTTTT.

The chain has TRBV5-1 and TRBJ1-1; D gene uncertain. V was trimmed by 0 bases and J by 0 bases, leaving 9 bases between them. The CDR3 is 15 residues long. Per germline, CDR1 SGHRS and CDR2 YFSETQ. This CDR3 reads CASSLVVGMNTEAFF. The CDR3, as DNA: TGCGCCAGCAGCTTGGTAGTGGGGATGAACACTGAAGCTTTCTTT.

This clone was recorded a few times. The chain recombines TRBV5-4 with TRBJ2-7, with D possibly being TRBD1 or TRBD2 (5 bases each). The CDR3 covers 13 residues. Per germline, CDR1 SGHNT and CDR2 YYREEE (reference sequence). The germline V and J ends were trimmed by 4 bases and 4 bases, with 12 bases remaining between them. The CDR3 loop reads CASSGGTVYEQYF. For the CDR3, the DNA is TGTGCCAGCAGCGGTGGGACGGTTTACGAGCAGTACTTC.

The genes are TRBV28 and TRBJ1-3; D not resolved. CDR1 is MDHEN and CDR2 is SYDVKM in the germline V gene. The V end was cut by 8 bases, the J end by 4 bases, with 24 bases between. The CDR3 totals 17 residues. The CDR3 loop is CASLTLDWTEPGNTIYF. The CDR3 nucleotides are TGTGCCAGCCTGACCCTTGACTGGACCGAGCCGGGAAACACCATATATTTT.

This clone turned up a few times. This rearrangement joins TRBV27 to TRBJ1-2, with TRBD1 as a possible D gene (5 bases). This CDR3 spans 15 amino acids. The V gene lost 2 bases and the J gene lost 4 bases, with 14 bases spanning the gap. Germline loops: CDR1 MNHEY, CDR2 SMNVEV (reference sequence). CDR3 residues: CASSLGHGGFYGYTF. The DNA of the CDR3 is TGTGCCAGCAGTTTAGGGCACGGGGGATTCTATGGCTACACCTTC.

This chain connects TRBV14 to TRBJ1-2; D possibly corresponds to TRBD1 (6 bases). The germline CDR1 and CDR2 sequences are SGHDN and FVKESK. The V end was cut by 1 base, the J end by 5 bases, with 11 bases between. CDR3 length equals 14 residues. CDR3 sequence reads: CASSQGLQGYGYTF. As DNA, the CDR3 is TGTGCCAGCAGCCAAGGCCTCCAGGGGTATGGCTACACCTTC.

The V call is TRBV5-6, the J call TRBJ2-1; 10 positions agree with TRBD2. The CDR3 spans 16 residues. Germline assignment: CDR1 SGHDT and CDR2 YYEEEE. Germline trimming cut 6 bases from V and 4 bases from J; bases unmatched to any gene: 10. The CDR3 nucleotides are TGTGCCAGCAAGGATTCACCGGGACTAGCGTACAATGAGCAGTTCTTC. It is translated as CASKDSPGLAYNEQFF.

The sample holds one count of this clone. V gene TRBV10-1 combines with J gene TRBJ2-2, with TRBD1 identical over 10 bases. Trimming cost V 5 bases and J 4 bases; bases outside gene matches: 1. The V gene's germline CDR1 is WNHNN and CDR2 SYGVQD (reference sequence). The CDR3 extends over 14 amino acids. The CDR3 DNA is TGCGCCAGCAGTCGGGACAGGGGCACCGGGGAGCTGTTTTTT. Translating gives CASSRDRGTGELFF.

The chain recombines TRBV5-1 with TRBJ2-2, with TRBD2 identical over 8 bases. Trimming removed 4 bases from V and 2 bases from J; junction bases left unmatched: 4. Germline lookup yields CDR1 SGHRS and CDR2 YFSETQ. This CDR3 comprises 15 residues. DNA of the CDR3: TGCGCCAGCAGCCCACTAGCGGCTAACACCGGGGAGCTGTTTTTT. Its protein product is CASSPLAANTGELFF.

This chain connects TRBV7-2 to TRBJ2-7; D is ambiguous. CDR3 length: 14 residues. The V gene lost 2 bases and the J gene lost 0 bases, with 8 bases spanning the gap. CDR1 SGHTA and CDR2 FQGNSA come from the germline V gene. The CDR3 spells CASSLQVASYEQYF. As DNA, the CDR3 is TGTGCCAGCAGCTTACAGGTTGCCTCCTACGAGCAGTACTTC.

This chain links TRBV4-2 with TRBJ2-5; 9 bases match TRBD1. Unmatched junction bases numbered 23, after V lost 10 bases and J lost 5 bases. Germline CDR1 reads LGHNA; CDR2 reads YNFKEQ. The CDR3 is 18 amino acids. Here the CDR3 DNA reads TGTGCCAACTTGACGGGACAGGGCCCTCCCATCCGCTCGGAGACCCAGTACTTC. Translated, it gives CANLTGQGPPIRSETQYF.

The chain combines TRBV5-1 with TRBJ1-1, with unresolved D. Germline V gives CDR1 SGHRS, CDR2 YFSETQ. The CDR3 runs 14 residues. Trimming left V 3 bases short and J 4 bases short, with 13 bases between. This CDR3 is CASSSDNRGTEAFF. CDR3 bases: TGCGCCAGCAGCTCCGATAATCGTGGCACTGAAGCTTTCTTT.

J is TRBJ2-3 and V is TRBV6-4; 9 bases match TRBD2. From germline, CDR1 is MRHNA and CDR2 SNTAGT. Unmatched junction bases numbered 8, after V lost 6 bases and J lost 4 bases. The CDR3 is 15 residues long. CDR3 bases: TGTGCCAGCAGCCACGGGGCGGGAGGGGCAGATACGCAGTATTTT. It translates to CASSHGAGGADTQYF.

This sequence joins TRBV27 and TRBJ1-1; TRBD1 aligns across 9 bases. The junction had 5 bases not matched to a gene; V was cut back by 11 bases and J by 1 base. From germline, CDR1 is MNHEY and CDR2 SMNVEV (reference sequence). This CDR3 is 13 amino acids long. CDR3 sequence: CAVRGQGNTEAFF. The DNA for the CDR3 is TGTGCCGTCAGGGGACAGGGGAACACTGAAGCTTTCTTT.

The V and J genes are TRBV4-1 and TRBJ2-1, with TRBD2 as a possible D gene (6 bases). CDR1 is MGHRA and CDR2 is YSYEKL in the germline V gene. This CDR3 region has 12 residues. The ends were cut back, 3 bases at V and 10 bases at J, with 10 bases in the middle. The CDR3 reads CASSHGTLEQFF. The CDR3 nucleotides are TGCGCCAGCAGCCATGGGACTCTAGAGCAGTTCTTC.